This T cell receptor (beta chain) was obtained from a study of T cells in Graves' hyperthyroidism and ophthalmopathy (dated by TCRdb to between 2018 and 2020). Broadly, across the study: Peripheral blood was sampled at the time of initial diagnosis, prior to any treatment. To identify distinguishing TCR V-J signatures, a discovery cohort of around 100 patients was used, comprising 40 to 45 with Graves' ophthalmopathy and about 59 with stable Graves' hyperthyroidism. Prospective prediction of ophthalmopathy was tested in an independent validation cohort consisting of roughly 20 hyperthyroidism patients and over 15 patients who later progressed to ophthalmopathy. The roughly 91 discovery patients were randomly divided into training and test sets at a 7:3 ratio. The study also compared thyroid tissue and blood T-cell repertoires from more than five Graves' hyperthyroidism patients. Once sampling was done, hyperthyroidism patients were given methimazole at a starting dose of 30 mg daily, whereas ophthalmopathy patients were given high-dose intravenous methylprednisolone. TCR Vbeta CDR3 sequencing of roughly 140 peripheral blood samples (fewer than 45 ophthalmopathy, approximately 80 hyperthyroidism and roughly 17 progressor patients) is reported in the paper. Results and caveats for the whole study, not just this receptor: Sample size was not statistically predetermined, and investigators were not blinded to group allocation. In cross-validation, a model built on a 13 V-J signature told ophthalmopathy apart from stable hyperthyroidism with 87.88% sensitivity and about 81% specificity, and in testing the same model reached 80%/75%. Most expanded thyroid clonotypes (frequency above 0.001) were also detected in blood, a finding suggesting that blood repertoires may reflect thyroid immune responses. In validation, the model predicted progression to ophthalmopathy a median of roughly 6.1 months before onset, with about 67% sensitivity and roughly 72% specificity.

This clonotype showed up just a few times. Its specific antigen is unknown. No clone much larger than this one lies a single base away; base qualities are absent. The TCR beta CDR3 regions were amplified from RNA transcripts. For the first round of RT-PCR on the TCR CDR3, the HTBI primer set was used together with the Qiagen OneStep RT-PCR kit. Libraries were constructed in a second round of multiplex PCR, after which size selection and purification were performed. The libraries were sequenced on an Illumina HiSeq2000 using paired-end 100 bp reads. Regarding the original processing steps: SOAPnuke was used to process the raw data, removing reads that contained adapters or uncalled bases, had a mean Phred below 15, or lacked an exact match to the constant primer or identifier. High-quality paired reads were merged using COPE v1.2.5, and each unique nucleotide sequence was defined as a clonotype. Clonotypes were aligned to IMGT TRBV, TRBD and TRBJ reference segments using MiTCR v1.1. The analysis included only V-J combinations with a frequency above 0.0001, which together covered roughly 99% of the repertoires. The TCS score was defined as F50 (clonal expansion) divided by E x V (chaos), with BLOSUM62-based TCRdist calculated between CDR3 peptides within each V-J. Welch's t-statistics and random forest reduced roughly 540 V-J features to 13, which were used in a naive Bayes classifier (R e1071). TCRdb reran the public reads through fastp at Q25 and MiXCR, keeping productive beta chains. One record per CDR3 amino acid sequence lists the most common genes and DNA. TCRdb's processing, not the authors' own work, is the source of the V and J calls. Here the sample has more than 600,000 distinct CDR3 sequences; about 17% occur a single time. The ten largest clonotypes hold around 7.7% of the sample.

Stable Graves' hyperthyroidism was defined as no progression to ophthalmopathy during 18 months of follow-up. Hyperthyroidism patients were aged 18 to 65 years and newly diagnosed, with disease duration of less than 2 months. The study excluded patients with uncontrolled infections, other autoimmune diseases, pregnancy or lactation. Clinical symptoms, serum thyroxine and TRAb, thyroid ultrasound, and orbital computed tomography formed the basis for the diagnoses. PBMCs were separated from 8 to 10 ml of fresh peripheral blood using Ficoll-Paque density gradient centrifugation. Total RNA was extracted with Trizol reagent, and quality was checked on an Agilent 2100 Bioanalyzer. Sequencing was done on a sample of blood. The clonotype comes from a man aged 18 to 35 with Graves' hyperthyroidism.

The CDR3 protein: CASSRGLATQNEQFF. The sequence in DNA is TGTGCCAGCAGCCGAGGACTAGCGACCCAGAATGAGCAGTTCTTC. Here the chain combines TRBV7-8 and TRBJ2-1; TRBD2 lines up with 9 middle nucleotides. Taken from the germline V gene, the CDR1 and CDR2 loops are SGHVS and FQNEAQ. From cysteine to phenylalanine, the CDR3 is 15 amino acids long. Only the CDR3 region is kept as DNA, spanning 45 bases read in frame from base 1. Trimmed from V: 5 bases; trimmed from J: 7 bases; junction bases lacking a gene match: 9. Extended through the reference TRBV7-8 and TRBJ2-1 proteins, this CDR3 yields the full variable domain: GAGVSQSPRYKVAKRGQDVALRCDPISGHVSLFWYQQALGQGPEFLTYFQNEAQLDKSGLPSDRFFAERPEGSVSTLKIQRTQQEDSAVYLCASSRGLATQNEQFFGPGTRLTVL.